This T cell receptor (beta chain) was profiled in a study of T cell repertoires in cytomegalovirus infection. At the level of the study: CMV epitopes used comprised recently identified HLA-C-restricted ones and well-studied HLA-B-restricted ones. Public TCR beta signatures provided an indication of both CMV infection and a matching HLA type. Study findings and constraints: It was HLA-C-restricted CMV-specific TCR beta clonotypes that dominated the response ex vivo.

As for this clonotype: Its antigen is as yet unknown.

One entry per CDR3 protein results from TCRdb running MiXCR on the reads. Among tens of thousands of distinct CDR3 sequences listed, 20% to 30% were seen once. The V end was cut by 6 bases, the J end by 2 bases, with 14 bases between. This CDR3 spans 15 amino acids. Germline CDR1 is SGHVS and CDR2 is FQNEAQ. This clonotype was obtained from a human donor in good health (CMV status not recorded). Some clones in this sample may be carry-over from other donors' samples. J is TRBJ2-1 and V is TRBV7-8; D is possibly TRBD2 (5 bases). The source material was CD8+ T cells from cultured PBMCs, sampled from culture after CMV antigen stimulation. The CDR3 region is CASRQPGFTYNEQFF. CDR3 DNA: TGTGCCAGCAGGCAACCGGGATTCACCTACAATGAGCAGTTCTTC.